The clone carrying this T cell receptor beta chain showed up just a few times. The antigen remains unidentified. PCR primers comprised 60 Vbeta and 13 Jbeta primers. Clones were read by immunoSEQ multiplex PCR, and TCRdb kept only the in-frame ones, dropping some. The sample consists of about 170,000 clones, approximately 65% of them appearing once. Per the germline V gene, CDR1 is LNHDA and CDR2 is SQIVND (reference sequence). Trimming stripped 3 bases from V and 10 bases from J, with 10 bases between. This CDR3 has 13 residues. The data were taken from a study of cytomegalovirus exposure and HLA in healthy donors. General study points: Among TCR beta chains, those listed as cytomegalovirus-associated numbered under 200.

The sequence came from a man aged 35 to 55 in good health and CMV-seronegative. The source material was PBMCs. The V and J genes are TRBV19 and TRBJ1-6; D is unresolved. The CDR3 sequence is CASSIGAPSPLHF. The CDR3, as DNA: TGTGCCAGTAGTATCGGTGCACCCTCACCCCTCCACTTT.